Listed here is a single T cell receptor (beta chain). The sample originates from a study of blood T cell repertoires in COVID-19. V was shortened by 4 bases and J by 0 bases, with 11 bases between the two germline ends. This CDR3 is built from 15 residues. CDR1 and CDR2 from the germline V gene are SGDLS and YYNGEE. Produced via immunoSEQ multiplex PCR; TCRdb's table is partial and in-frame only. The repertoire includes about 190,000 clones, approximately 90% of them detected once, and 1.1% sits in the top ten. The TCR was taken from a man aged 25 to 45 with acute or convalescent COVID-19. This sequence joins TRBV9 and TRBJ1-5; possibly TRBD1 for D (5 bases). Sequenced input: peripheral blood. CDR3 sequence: CASSTDSYSNQPQHF. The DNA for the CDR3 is TGTGCCAGCAGCACAGACAGCTATAGCAATCAGCCCCAGCATTTT.